This note documents a single T cell receptor beta chain sequence. The data were taken from a study of blood T cell repertoires in COVID-19. Overall study: Both acute and convalescent COVID-19 samples were obtained from the United States, Italy and Spain. In each case, the material was cDNA or gDNA derived from T cells, B-cell-depleted T cells, or PBMCs.

The CDR3 has 14 residues. Germline CDR1 is SNHLY and CDR2 is FYNNEI. V was trimmed by 4 bases and J by 8 bases, leaving 15 bases between them. Original data processing: Reference gene primer amplification gave estimated nucleated cell counts. Generated by immunoSEQ multiplex PCR, the TCRdb table keeps only in-frame clones and is missing some. The D gene and trimming were derived from the DNA, and the V and J assignments and clone size from that table. The data show some 220,000 clones, 80% to 90% seen once. The chain carries TRBV2 and TRBJ2-1; possibly TRBD2 for D (5 bases). Sequencing was carried out using peripheral blood. This sequence was found in a man aged 45-65 years with active or convalescent COVID-19. The CDR3 region has the DNA TGTGCCAGCAGTGGGCCTGTTGAGGGCTATGAGCAGTTCTTC. Amino acids: CASSGPVEGYEQFF.